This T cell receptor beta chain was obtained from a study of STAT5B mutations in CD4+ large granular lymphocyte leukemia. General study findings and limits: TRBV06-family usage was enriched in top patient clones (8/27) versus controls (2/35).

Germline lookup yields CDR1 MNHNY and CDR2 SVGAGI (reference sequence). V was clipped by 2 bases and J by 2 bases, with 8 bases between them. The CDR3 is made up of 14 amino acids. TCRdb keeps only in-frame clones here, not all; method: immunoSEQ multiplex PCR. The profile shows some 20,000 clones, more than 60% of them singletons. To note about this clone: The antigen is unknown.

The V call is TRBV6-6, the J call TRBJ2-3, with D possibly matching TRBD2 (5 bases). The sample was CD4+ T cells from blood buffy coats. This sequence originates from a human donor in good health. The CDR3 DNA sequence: TGTGCCAGCAGTTACCCTAGCTCCACAGATACGCAGTATTTT. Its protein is CASSYPSSTDTQYF.